The entry that follows covers one T cell receptor beta chain sequence. The length of the CDR3 is 15 residues. The ends lost 3 bases at V and 6 bases at J; junction bases unmatched: 6. CDR1 is SGHNT and CDR2 is YYREEE in the germline V gene (reference sequence). This entry is derived from a study of blood T cell repertoires in COVID-19. Study in general: The study drew acute and convalescent COVID-19 samples from the United States, Italy and Spain. Nucleic acid was either cDNA or gDNA, and it came from T cells, B-cell-depleted T cells, or PBMCs.

Per the study methods: Estimation of nucleated cell counts relied on the amplification of reference gene primers. Generated by immunoSEQ multiplex PCR, the TCRdb table keeps only in-frame clones and is missing some. The V and J calls and the clone size are those of that table, but D and trimming were determined from the DNA. The table includes roughly 140,000 clones, about 81% detected once. The specimen sequenced was peripheral blood. The chain is built from TRBV5-4 and TRBJ2-3, with 11 bases fitting TRBD2. The sequence derives from a woman aged 80 or older with acute or convalescent COVID-19. CDR3 in amino acids: CASSSLAGGLDTQYF. The CDR3 coding sequence is TGTGCCAGCAGCTCTCTAGCGGGGGGCCTCGATACGCAGTATTTT.